This T cell receptor beta chain was profiled in a study of blood T cell repertoires in COVID-19 (TCRdb year 2020). In terms of the full investigation: Collaborator samples came from the United States, Italy and Spain and covered acute and convalescent phases of COVID-19. The repertoires were released in a freely available public database intended as a resource for research on the immune response to SARS-CoV-2. Nearly every sample came with metadata listing a de-identified subject ID, COVID-19 status, age in years and sex. The samples were drawn from the first 160 participants of the ongoing ImmuneRACE study and from over a thousand subjects provided by 6 global collaborators. Deeply sampled blood TCRbeta repertoires from subjects exposed to, actively infected with, or recovered from COVID-19 were included in the dataset. The material from the prospective study consisted of cDNA or gDNA derived from T cells, B-cell-depleted T cells, or PBMCs. HLA class I and class II types, where available, came from metadata supplied by the sample provider rather than from assay-based typing.

Summary of the overall study and its limitations: Clinical and demographic metadata were provided uncurated, with the amount varying by source and participant.

Whole blood was collected in K2EDTA tubes by collaborating institutions according to the institutions' own protocols. For TCRbeta analysis, collaborator samples were shipped as frozen whole blood, as isolated PBMCs, or as DNA extracted from either sample type. This clone came up once. Its antigen is not yet known. Base qualities are not provided; no much larger clone lies one nucleotide away. From its cysteine to its phenylalanine, the CDR3 spans 15 amino acids. Only the CDR3 DNA is retained, 45 bases long and in frame from the first base. V is pruned by 6 bases and J by 4 bases, leaving 12 bases of the junction without a gene match. Taken from the germline V gene, the CDR1 and CDR2 loops are SQVTM and ANQGSEA. TCRbeta CDR3 regions were amplified from genomic DNA by means of the immunoSEQ Assay, a bias-controlled multiplex PCR. The study's processing was this. The number of nucleated cells in each sample was estimated from the amplification of reference gene primers within the assay. To quantify the absolute abundance of each unique TCRbeta CDR3 rearrangement, sequence reads were collapsed and filtered. For each sample, productive Simpson clonality was calculated by taking the square root of Simpson's diversity index across productive rearrangements. The clones in this table, taken by TCRdb from immuneACCESS, are in-frame only. Not every clone is retained; where verified, under half of the shortfall comes from an unresolved V gene, and the cause of the rest is unknown. D and trimming were read from the DNA, whereas the V and J calls and clone size are those reported in that table. The sample includes roughly 210,000 clones, with approximately 90% observed a single time. The top ten clonotypes cover approximately 1.8% of the sample.

This chain joins TRBV29-1 to TRBJ2-7; the junction holds 10 bases that match TRBD2. The clonotype was recovered from a man between 70 and 80 years old with acute or convalescent COVID-19. Sample: peripheral blood. Here is the DNA: TGCAGCGTGTCCCAACTAGCGGGGCTGCCTTACGAGCAGTACTTC. It is translated as CSVSQLAGLPYEQYF.